This section outlines one T cell receptor (beta chain) sequence together with its context. Trimming pared 1 base from V and 3 bases from J, leaving 10 bases between. The CDR3 contains 14 residues. Germline CDR1 is SGHRS and CDR2 is YFSETQ. Authors' analysis steps: Amplification of reference gene primers provided the estimated nucleated cell counts. Here immunoSEQ multiplex PCR was the method, and the copy in TCRdb shows in-frame clones only, minus some. Clone size and V and J calls were adopted from that table, with D and trimming inferred from the DNA. The sample carries some 150,000 clones, about 86% recorded once. These data belong to a study of blood T cell repertoires in COVID-19. Study-level background: PBMCs, B-cell-depleted T cells, or T cells were the source of the cDNA or gDNA that made up the material.

The sequenced sample consisted of peripheral blood. The clonotype comes from an elderly woman in a cohort sampled during active or convalescent COVID-19. The V call is TRBV5-1, the J call TRBJ1-2; D is uncertain. CDR3 DNA: TGCGCCAGCAGCTTGCTCCAGGACTACTATGGCTACACCTTC. Amino acids: CASSLLQDYYGYTF.